This T cell receptor beta chain was found in a study of human T cells and chemical hapten exposure. Specified time point: patch test 1, 2 weeks after DPC sensitization. Treatment of the sample: therapeutic diphenylcyclopropenone sensitization with weekly scalp DPC. Total RNA came from unfractionated whole blood. From germline, CDR1 is DFQATT and CDR2 SNEGSKA (reference sequence). V was clipped by 3 bases and J by 3 bases; unmatched bases: 5. The length of the CDR3 is 13 residues. Study-level points and caveats: In comparison with controls, expanded TCRs gave rise to a significantly larger number of large CDR3 similarity clusters. Healthy people's immune response may differ from that of the donors, who had alopecia.

MiXCR, run by TCRdb on the RACE reads, gives a single entry per CDR3 protein. The sample records nearly 80,000 distinct CDR3 sequences, 10% being singletons. Points on this clonotype: The antigen is undetermined.

Sequencing was performed on whole blood, taken in connection with sensitization to the hapten diphenylcyclopropenone (DPC). The sequence was collected from a woman aged 50 to 65 with alopecia areata. Some clones in this sample may be carry-over from other donors' samples. The rearrangement links TRBV20-1 to TRBJ2-7; 7 bases are a match to TRBD2. The CDR3 bases are TGCAGTGCTAGCGGGAGGATCGACTACGAGCAGTACTTC. This codes for CSASGRIDYEQYF.